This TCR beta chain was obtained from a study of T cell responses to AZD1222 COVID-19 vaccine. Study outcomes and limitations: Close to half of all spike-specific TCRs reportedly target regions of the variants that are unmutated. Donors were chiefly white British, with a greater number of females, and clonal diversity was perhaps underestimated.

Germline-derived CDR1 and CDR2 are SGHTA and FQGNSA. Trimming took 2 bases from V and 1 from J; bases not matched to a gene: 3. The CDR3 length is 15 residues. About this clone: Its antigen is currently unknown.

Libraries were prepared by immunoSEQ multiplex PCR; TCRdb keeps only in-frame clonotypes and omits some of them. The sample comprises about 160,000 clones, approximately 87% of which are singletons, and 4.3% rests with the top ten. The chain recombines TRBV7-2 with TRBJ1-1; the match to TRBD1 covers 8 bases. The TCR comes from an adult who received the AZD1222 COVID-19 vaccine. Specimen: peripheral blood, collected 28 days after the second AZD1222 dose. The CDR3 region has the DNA TGTGCCAGCAGCTTATATGGGACAGGGAACACTGAAGCTTTCTTT. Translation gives CASSLYGTGNTEAFF.